A single sample gave rise to the 22 T cell receptor beta chains below, sequenced in a study of cytomegalovirus exposure and HLA in healthy donors. PCR was performed using 60 Vbeta and 13 Jbeta primers. Repertoires were generated with immunoSEQ multiplex PCR, while TCRdb's copy carries only in-frame clones and drops some. The sample consists of approximately 110,000 clones, roughly 71% of them appearing once. The sample taken for sequencing was PBMCs. The receptor set was obtained from a man aged 40-49 years in good health and CMV-seropositive.

This clone was found a few times. The J gene is TRBJ2-6, the V gene TRBV2; D unresolved. Germline V gene lookup returns CDR1 SNHLY and CDR2 FYNNEI. This CDR3 contains 16 residues. V gave up 1 base and J gave up 0 bases, with 7 bases separating them. The CDR3 loop reads CASSEGLHSGANVLTF. The CDR3 DNA reads as TGTGCCAGCAGTGAAGGACTGCACTCTGGGGCCAACGTCCTGACTTTC.

The chain employs TRBV28 and TRBJ1-5; 8 positions agree with TRBD1. This CDR3 contains 16 residues. Per germline, CDR1 MDHEN and CDR2 SYDVKM. The ends lost 7 bases at V and 4 bases at J; junction bases unmatched: 12. The CDR3 coding sequence is TGTGCCAGCAAAGTGGGGACAGGAACAGGGAATCAGCCCCAGCATTTT. It is translated as CASKVGTGTGNQPQHF.

The V gene is TRBV7-9, the J gene TRBJ1-2; D possibly corresponds to TRBD1 (6 bases). CDR3 length: 15 amino acids. CDR1 and CDR2 from the germline V gene are SEHNR and FQNEAQ (reference sequence). Trimming removed 1 base from V and 4 bases from J, with 13 bases in between. CDR3 bases: TGTGCCAGCAGCTTAGGCCGTGGGGGCTTCTATGGCTACACCTTC. Translated, it gives CASSLGRGGFYGYTF.

The table lists this clone with a count of one. The V call is TRBV11-2, the J call TRBJ2-7; D remains unclear. Germline V gene sequence: CDR1 SGHAT, CDR2 FQNNGV. CDR3 length: 12 residues. The germline V and J ends were trimmed by 3 bases and 2 bases, with 5 bases remaining between them. The CDR3 sequence is CASSFLPYEQYF. DNA of the CDR3: TGTGCCAGCAGCTTCCTTCCCTACGAGCAGTACTTC.

The CDR3 reads CASSVVEGAGELFF. CDR3 nucleotide sequence: TGTGCCAGCAGTGTCGTAGAGGGGGCCGGGGAGCTGTTTTTT. This sequence joins TRBV6-4 and TRBJ2-2; D possibly corresponds to TRBD1 (6 bases). With 4 bases removed from V and 6 bases from J, the gap between germline ends came to 12 bases. Germline loops: CDR1 MRHNA, CDR2 SNTAGT. The CDR3 has 14 residues.

This chain joins TRBV29-1 and TRBJ2-5, with 8 bases identical to TRBD2. With V trimmed by 2 bases and J by 5 bases, 10 bases remained unmatched. The CDR3 has 15 residues. Germline lookup yields CDR1 SQVTM and CDR2 ANQGSEA. CDR3 sequence reads: CSVETSGSPRETQYF. In DNA form, the CDR3 reads TGCAGCGTTGAAACGAGCGGGAGCCCCCGGGAGACCCAGTACTTC.

The gene calls are TRBV6-1 and TRBJ2-4; maybe TRBD2 (7 bases). CDR3 length: 14 residues. Germline V gene lookup returns CDR1 MNHNS and CDR2 SASEGT. The germline V and J ends were trimmed by 2 bases and 7 bases, with 12 bases remaining between them. CDR3 protein: CASSESGGQNIQYF. CDR3 bases: TGTGCCAGCAGTGAATCGGGGGGCCAGAACATTCAGTACTTC.

In its sample, this clone was seen a few times. V usage is TRBV5-1 and J usage is TRBJ2-3, with D perhaps matching TRBD2 (5 bases). Germline lookup yields CDR1 SGHRS and CDR2 YFSETQ. The length of the CDR3 is 15 residues. The V end lost 4 bases, the J end lost 4 bases, and 16 bases lay between the germline ends. CDR3 amino acids: CASSPTARGADTQYF. Here the CDR3 DNA reads TGCGCCAGCAGCCCCACCGCCCGGGGAGCAGATACGCAGTATTTT.

This clone was seen more than once but under ten times. The rearrangement uses TRBV13 and TRBJ2-7, with TRBD2 identical over 12 bases. The CDR3 has 17 amino acids. Per the germline V gene, CDR1 is PRHDT and CDR2 is FYEKMQ (reference sequence). The V gene end was trimmed by 5 bases and the J gene end by 1 base; junction bases not matched to a gene: 9. The CDR3 loop reads CASSPRRTSGESYEQYF. In nucleotides, the CDR3 is TGTGCCAGCAGCCCAAGAAGGACTAGCGGGGAATCCTACGAGCAGTACTTC.

V usage is TRBV5-8 and J usage is TRBJ1-4, with 9 bases aligning to TRBD1. The V gene's germline CDR1 is SGHTS and CDR2 YDEGEE. The length of the CDR3 is 20 residues. Trimming cost V 4 bases and J 4 bases; bases outside gene matches: 20. The DNA of the CDR3 is TGTGCCAGCAGCACAACGGGACAGGGCCTAAGGGGTCCAAGTAATGAAAAACTGTTTTTT. It codes for CASSTTGQGLRGPSNEKLFF.

The chain employs TRBV10-3 and TRBJ2-7, with 10 bases lining up with TRBD1. The CDR3 totals 14 residues. Germline V gene data show CDR1 as ENHRY and CDR2 as SYGVKD. V shed 6 bases and J 2 bases; nucleotides not matched to a gene: 4. This chain's CDR3 is CAISVGQGAYEQYV. CDR3 DNA: TGTGCCATCAGCGTCGGACAGGGGGCCTACGAGCAGTACGTC.

CDR3 in DNA: TGTGCCAGCAGAGTATACAGTGAAGCTTTCTTT. Protein sequence: CASRVYSEAFF. V gene TRBV25-1 combines with J gene TRBJ1-1; D uncertain. CDR3 size: 11 residues. From germline, CDR1 is MGHDK and CDR2 SYGVNS. V lost 6 bases and J lost 7, with 9 bases in between.

CDR3 nucleotide sequence: TGTGCCAGCAGGAGACTAGCGGGATCTTACAATGAGCAGTTCTTC. As protein: CASRRLAGSYNEQFF. This sequence joins TRBV28 and TRBJ2-1; 11 bases match TRBD2. CDR1 and CDR2 (germline): MDHEN, SYDVKM. The CDR3 has 15 amino acids. After removal of 6 bases from V and 4 bases from J, the junction contained 5 bases not matched to a gene.

Only a few counts were recorded for this clone. The rearrangement links TRBV6-6 to TRBJ1-5; D unclear. The germline V gene encodes CDR1 MNHNY and CDR2 SVGAGI (reference sequence). The V end was cut by 3 bases, the J end by 6 bases, with 12 bases between. This CDR3 has 14 residues. The CDR3: CASSYNSGGQPQHF. CDR3 DNA: TGTGCCAGCAGTTATAATTCCGGAGGTCAGCCCCAGCATTTT.

This clone was recorded only once. The rearrangement joins TRBV4-1 to TRBJ2-3; 7 bases line up with TRBD2. Germline loops: CDR1 MGHRA, CDR2 YSYEKL. V lost 4 bases to trimming and J lost 2 bases; unmatched junction nucleotides: 9. The CDR3 is made up of 16 amino acids. CDR3 sequence: CASSRIAGRSTDTQYF. The CDR3 nucleotides are TGCGCCAGCAGCCGAATAGCGGGCCGGTCCACAGATACGCAGTATTTT.

The rearrangement joins TRBV6-4 to TRBJ2-5; TRBD1 might be the D (6 bases). Trimming stripped 0 bases from V and 5 bases from J, with 19 bases between. This CDR3 has 17 residues. CDR1 is MRHNA, CDR2 SNTAGT, per germline. CDR3 DNA: TGTGCCAGCAGTGACTCAGGGGACACAAGCCCGGGGGAGACCCAGTACTTC. Its translation: CASSDSGDTSPGETQYF.

The chain is built from TRBV7-8 and TRBJ1-2, with D tentatively TRBD1 (6 bases). V lost 5 bases and J 1 base, leaving 14 bases between the germline ends. Looked up from germline, CDR1 is SGHVS and CDR2 is FQNEAQ. The CDR3 is made up of 15 amino acids. CDR3 coding DNA: TGTGCCAGCAGCCCAATACAGGGAAATAACTATGGCTACACCTTC. Protein product: CASSPIQGNNYGYTF. The full variable domain, its missing parts supplied by reference TRBV7-8 and TRBJ1-2, is GAGVSQSPRYKVAKRGQDVALRCDPISGHVSLFWYQQALGQGPEFLTYFQNEAQLDKSGLPSDRFFAERPEGSVSTLKIQRTQQEDSAVYLCASSPIQGNNYGYTFGSGTRLTVV.

The gene calls are TRBV9 and TRBJ2-5; 7 positions agree with TRBD2. With V trimmed by 4 bases and J by 4 bases, 10 bases remained unmatched. CDR1 is SGDLS, CDR2 YYNGEE, per germline. This CDR3 is built from 15 residues. The CDR3 spells CASSSTSEGGETQYF. The CDR3 DNA sequence: TGTGCCAGCAGCTCTACTAGCGAGGGCGGAGAGACCCAGTACTTC.

This clone was seen once. The chain employs TRBV18 and TRBJ1-1; 8 bases line up with TRBD1. The germline CDR1 and CDR2 sequences are KGHSH and LQKENI. V lost 2 bases to trimming and J lost 4 bases; unmatched junction nucleotides: 3. The CDR3 contains 14 residues. CDR3 region: CASSPDRGFTEAFF. The CDR3 DNA reads TGTGCCAGCTCACCAGACAGGGGTTTCACTGAAGCTTTCTTT.

This clone was detected only once. V and J are TRBV28 and TRBJ2-1; D might be TRBD1 (6 bases). The CDR3 is 14 amino acids. V lost 3 bases, J lost 5 bases, and 11 bases lay in between. Per the germline V gene, CDR1 is MDHEN and CDR2 is SYDVKM. Here the CDR3 reads CASSFGPGDNEQFF. CDR3 sequence (DNA): TGTGCCAGCAGTTTTGGGCCAGGGGACAATGAGCAGTTCTTC.

This clone was detected a few times. The chain joins TRBV9 to TRBJ2-2, with D perhaps matching TRBD2 (5 bases). The CDR3 has 16 residues. In germline, CDR1 is SGDLS, CDR2 YYNGEE. The V and J ends lost 0 bases and 1 base respectively, with 10 bases between them. CDR3 residues: CASSVVPAENTGELFF. In DNA, the CDR3 is TGTGCCAGCAGCGTAGTACCAGCGGAGAACACCGGGGAGCTGTTTTTT. The entire variable domain, with the rest obtained from reference TRBV9 and TRBJ2-2, is as follows: DSGVTQTPKHLITATGQRVTLRCSPRSGDLSVYWYQQSLDQGLQFLIQYYNGEERAKGNILERFSAQQFPDLHSELNLSSLELGDSALYFCASSVVPAENTGELFFGEGSRLTVL.

The V gene is TRBV2, the J gene TRBJ2-3; D unclear. V lost 5 bases and J 1 base, leaving 7 bases between the germline ends. Germline CDR1 and CDR2: SNHLY and FYNNEI. The CDR3 length is 13 residues. DNA for the CDR3: TGTGCCAGCAGTATTCGGGGCACAGATACGCAGTATTTT. Translation: CASSIRGTDTQYF.